The clone carrying this T cell receptor (beta chain) was seen a handful of times. Its antigen remains unidentified. This sample is drawn from a study of T-cell reconstitution after alpha-beta-depleted transplantation in children. Study-wide results and limits: Several hundred expanded graft clones reportedly supplied alpha-beta T cells about two months after transplant. Several patients had high TCRbeta diversity at day 60; it came from surviving recipient T cells and thymic progenitors. The main origin of T-cell counts and diversity one year after transplant was newly produced T cells.

Looked up from germline, CDR1 is SGHTA and CDR2 is FQGNSA. The trim removed 6 bases at V and 3 bases at J, leaving 8 bases unmatched. The CDR3 runs to 15 residues. The authors prepared the TCRbeta library with unique molecular identifiers. MiXCR, run by TCRdb on the PCR reads, gives a single entry per CDR3 protein. The profile shows hundreds of thousands of distinct CDR3 sequences, 10% to 15% of them singletons. The specimen was PBMCs, mostly from graft donor cells, collected 360 days after TCRalphabeta/CD19-depleted stem cell transplant. This rearrangement joins TRBV7-2 to TRBJ2-7; 10 bases map to TRBD2. The TCR originated in a male patient between 5 and 17 years old who had a stem cell transplant for acute myeloid leukemia, so the T cells may come from the graft donor. The CDR3: CASSVAAGGLYEQYF. The CDR3 DNA sequence: TGTGCCAGCAGTGTCGCAGCGGGAGGGCTCTACGAGCAGTACTTC.